These T cell receptor beta chains were read from a single sample in a study of blood T cell repertoires in COVID-19. Profiled with immunoSEQ multiplex PCR; TCRdb holds only in-frame clones, not every one. The sample consists of around 130,000 clones, approximately 80% of them appearing once. The specimen was PBMCs or T cells enriched from blood (not recorded which). The origin of the receptors is a woman aged 18-29 years who had been exposed to COVID-19. CDR3s include the opening cysteine and the closing phenylalanine or tryptophan. The D gene is left open where the match is weak. For some rows the clone size is stated as once, few or many, or as a class when expanded; others skip it.

TRBD2 | TRBJ2-3 | TRBV7-3 | . | CASSLEPAGYTDTQYF | TGTGCCAGCAGCTTAGAGCCAGCGGGGTACACAGATACGCAGTATTTT
. | TRBJ2-7 | TRBV6-2/TRBV6-3 | . | CASSKELVYEQYF | TGTGCCAGCAGTAAGGAGTTGGTCTACGAGCAGTACTTC
TRBD1 | TRBJ1-6 | TRBV5-4 | . | CASSWGQGARNNSPLHF | TGTGCCAGCAGCTGGGGACAGGGGGCCAGAAATAATTCACCCCTCCACTTT
TRBD2 | TRBJ2-2 | TRBV5-1 | . | CASWVAGGMTGELFF | TGCGCCAGCTGGGTGGCGGGAGGAATGACCGGGGAGCTGTTTTTT
. | TRBJ2-7 | TRBV19 | few | CASSIARTAIPYEQYF | TGTGCCAGTAGTATAGCGCGCACAGCCATTCCCTACGAGCAGTACTTC
. | TRBJ2-2 | TRBV6-5 | . | CASSYEPGFNTGELFF | TGTGCCAGCAGTTATGAACCGGGGTTTAACACCGGGGAGCTGTTTTTT
. | TRBJ1-1 | TRBV20-1 | once | CSAFSDTEAFF | TGCAGTGCTTTTTCCGACACTGAAGCTTTCTTT
TRBD1 | TRBJ1-6 | TRBV30 | . | CAWTEPGQGSSPLHF | TGTGCCTGGACTGAACCGGGACAGGGTTCTTCACCCCTCCACTTT
TRBD1 | TRBJ2-7 | TRBV7-2 | . | CASTRGGPLQQYF | TGTGCCAGCACGAGAGGGGGCCCCCTTCAGCAGTACTTC
. | TRBJ2-2 | TRBV6-5 | . | CAINSVGFGELFF | TGTGCCATCAATTCCGTCGGGTTCGGGGAGCTGTTTTTT
. | TRBJ1-5 | TRBV4-1 | . | CASSQDLPQPQHF | TGCGCCAGCAGCCAAGATCTCCCGCAGCCCCAGCATTTT
. | TRBJ1-2 | TRBV5-5 | . | CASSLNPGLGYGYTF | TGTGCCAGCAGCCTAAACCCAGGGTTAGGCTATGGCTACACCTTC
. | TRBJ2-7 | TRBV5-6 | . | CASSLTPGQGGEQYF | TGTGCCAGCAGCTTGACCCCGGGTCAGGGTGGCGAGCAGTACTTC
. | TRBJ1-3 | TRBV28 | . | CASSLWNGGGGNTIYF | TGTGCCAGCAGTTTATGGAATGGGGGCGGCGGAAACACCATATATTTT
. | TRBJ2-4 | TRBV6-5 | . | CASRAGNAKNIQYF | TGTGCCAGCAGGGCAGGTAACGCCAAAAACATTCAGTACTTC
. | TRBJ2-1 | TRBV24-1 | . | CATSARGNEQFF | TGTGCCACCAGTGCAAGGGGGAATGAGCAGTTCTTC
TRBD1 | TRBJ1-2 | TRBV3-1/TRBV3-2 | . | CASSHILNRGHYGYTF | TGTGCCAGCAGCCACATTCTTAACAGGGGGCATTATGGCTACACCTTC
TRBD1 | TRBJ1-5 | TRBV19 | . | CASSTYFDRVGSQPQHF | TGTGCCAGTAGTACATATTTCGACAGGGTTGGGAGTCAGCCCCAGCATTTT
. | TRBJ1-5 | TRBV4-1 | . | CASSFSAGNHQPQHF | TGCGCCAGCAGCTTTTCCGCGGGGAATCATCAGCCCCAGCATTTT
. | TRBJ2-6 | TRBV14 | . | CASSLLSSGANVLTF | TGTGCCAGCAGCCTCCTAAGTTCTGGGGCCAACGTCCTGACTTTC
. | TRBJ2-6 | TRBV5-6 | . | CASSLTITGNPGANVLTF | TGTGCCAGCAGCCTCACGATTACAGGGAACCCTGGGGCCAACGTCCTGACTTTC
. | TRBJ1-5 | TRBV3-1/TRBV3-2 | . | CASSRDAWRGNQPQHF | TGTGCCAGCAGCCGGGACGCCTGGAGGGGCAATCAGCCCCAGCATTTT
TRBD1 | TRBJ2-1 | TRBV4-3 | . | CASSRGQGFWNEQFF | TGCGCCAGCAGCCGGGGACAGGGCTTTTGGAATGAGCAGTTCTTC
. | TRBJ2-1 | TRBV12-3/TRBV12-4 | . | CASSLTPPEQFF | TGTGCCAGCAGTTTAACTCCACCGGAGCAGTTCTTC
TRBD2 | TRBJ2-5 | TRBV18 | . | CASTGPSGQETQYF | TGTGCCAGCACCGGGCCTAGCGGCCAAGAGACCCAGTACTTC
. | TRBJ2-5 | TRBV6-5 | . | CATSWVGASQETQYF | TGTGCCACCAGCTGGGTAGGGGCATCCCAAGAGACCCAGTACTTC
TRBD1 | TRBJ2-2 | TRBV6-6 | . | CASSQGQGVANTGELFF | TGTGCCAGCAGTCAGGGACAGGGGGTAGCGAACACCGGGGAGCTGTTTTTT
TRBD1 | TRBJ1-2 | TRBV5-1 | . | CASSLDGTDLGYGYTF | TGCGCCAGCAGCTTGGATGGGACAGACCTAGGCTATGGCTACACCTTC
. | TRBJ2-7 | TRBV5-4 | . | CASSLDVAVSYEQYF | TGTGCCAGCAGCTTGGATGTAGCGGTCTCCTACGAGCAGTACTTC
. | TRBJ1-1 | TRBV9 | . | CASSVDQGNTEAFF | TGTGCCAGCAGCGTAGATCAGGGGAACACTGAAGCTTTCTTT
. | TRBJ1-1 | TRBV28 | once | CASREDSVLNTEAFF | TGTGCCAGCAGGGAGGATAGTGTTCTGAACACTGAAGCTTTCTTT
TRBD2 | TRBJ2-4 | TRBV9 | . | CASSVVWWASGRLAKNIQYF | TGTGCCAGCAGCGTAGTGTGGTGGGCTAGCGGGAGACTAGCCAAAAACATTCAGTACTTC
. | TRBJ1-5 | TRBV28 | . | CASSLTRPQPQHF | TGTGCCAGCAGTTTAACGCGCCCTCAGCCCCAGCATTTT
TRBD1 | TRBJ1-2 | TRBV11-2 | . | CASSTRDRQGDGYTF | TGTGCCAGCAGCACCCGGGACAGACAGGGCGATGGCTACACCTTC
. | TRBJ2-7 | TRBV14 | . | CASSQETYRAGEQYF | TGTGCCAGCAGCCAAGAGACCTACAGGGCGGGCGAGCAGTACTTC
. | TRBJ2-3 | TRBV4-3 | . | CASSQGLPVPSTDTQYF | TGCGCCAGCAGCCAAGGACTCCCAGTTCCCAGCACAGATACGCAGTATTTT
TRBD2 | TRBJ2-3 | TRBV27 | . | CASTPAGARGTDTQYF | TGTGCCAGCACCCCAGCGGGGGCGCGGGGCACAGATACGCAGTATTTT
. | TRBJ2-7 | TRBV21-1 | . | CASSHKGQGLYEQYF | TGTGCCAGCAGCCATAAGGGACAGGGACTTTACGAGCAGTACTTC
TRBD1 | TRBJ2-7 | TRBV4-1 | . | CASSQDLPGQNYEQYF | TGCGCCAGCAGCCAAGATCTTCCGGGACAGAACTACGAGCAGTACTTC
. | TRBJ2-3 | TRBV4-1 | . | CASSQVEADTQYF | TGCGCCAGCAGCCAAGTAGAAGCAGATACGCAGTATTTT
TRBD2 | TRBJ2-1 | TRBV18 | . | CASTTSGREDEQFF | TGTGCCAGCACGACTAGCGGGAGGGAGGATGAGCAGTTCTTC
. | TRBJ1-6 | TRBV19 | . | CASSIDLQGTSYNSPLHF | TGTGCCAGTAGTATAGATCTTCAGGGAACCTCCTATAATTCACCCCTCCACTTT
. | TRBJ2-7 | TRBV18 | . | CASSPPETGPYEQYF | TGTGCCAGCTCACCACCGGAGACAGGACCGTACGAGCAGTACTTC
. | TRBJ2-1 | TRBV7-9 | . | CASSPKDYSNSYNEQFF | TGTGCCAGCAGCCCCAAGGACTATTCCAACTCCTACAATGAGCAGTTCTTC
. | TRBJ2-7 | TRBV18 | . | CASSPGGSYEQYF | TGTGCCAGCTCACCAGGCGGTTCCTACGAGCAGTACTTC
TRBD1 | TRBJ2-1 | TRBV15 | . | CATSRTGGNEQFF | TGTGCCACCAGCAGGACAGGGGGCAATGAGCAGTTCTTC
. | TRBJ2-3 | TRBV9 | . | CASSVQGGTDTQYF | TGTGCCAGCAGCGTCCAGGGCGGCACAGATACGCAGTATTTT
. | TRBJ1-3 | TRBV7-2 | medium-sized | CASWNRALSGNTIYF | TGTGCCAGCTGGAACAGAGCCCTCTCTGGAAACACCATATATTTT
. | TRBJ2-5 | TRBV14 | . | CASSQDRQETQYF | TGTGCCAGCAGCCAGGACAGACAAGAGACCCAGTACTTC
TRBD1 | TRBJ1-2 | TRBV12-3/TRBV12-4 | . | CASSQGDYGYTF | TGTGCCAGCAGTCAGGGGGACTATGGCTACACCTTC
. | TRBJ2-7 | TRBV28 | . | CATVGGREQYF | TGTGCCACCGTGGGGGGGCGCGAGCAGTACTTC
. | TRBJ1-4 | TRBV2 | . | CASRYRETNEKLFF | TGTGCCAGCAGGTACAGGGAAACTAATGAAAAACTGTTTTTT
. | TRBJ2-1 | TRBV27 | . | CASSPIYLVETYNEQFF | TGTGCCAGCAGTCCCATATACTTAGTAGAGACCTACAATGAGCAGTTCTTC
. | TRBJ1-6 | TRBV6-1 | . | CASSVGSGTYNSPLHF | TGTGCCAGCAGTGTAGGGAGTGGGACCTATAATTCACCCCTCCACTTT
TRBD1 | TRBJ2-5 | TRBV28 | few | CASTTAGQGRQETQYF | TGTGCCAGCACCACTGCAGGACAGGGCCGCCAAGAGACCCAGTACTTC